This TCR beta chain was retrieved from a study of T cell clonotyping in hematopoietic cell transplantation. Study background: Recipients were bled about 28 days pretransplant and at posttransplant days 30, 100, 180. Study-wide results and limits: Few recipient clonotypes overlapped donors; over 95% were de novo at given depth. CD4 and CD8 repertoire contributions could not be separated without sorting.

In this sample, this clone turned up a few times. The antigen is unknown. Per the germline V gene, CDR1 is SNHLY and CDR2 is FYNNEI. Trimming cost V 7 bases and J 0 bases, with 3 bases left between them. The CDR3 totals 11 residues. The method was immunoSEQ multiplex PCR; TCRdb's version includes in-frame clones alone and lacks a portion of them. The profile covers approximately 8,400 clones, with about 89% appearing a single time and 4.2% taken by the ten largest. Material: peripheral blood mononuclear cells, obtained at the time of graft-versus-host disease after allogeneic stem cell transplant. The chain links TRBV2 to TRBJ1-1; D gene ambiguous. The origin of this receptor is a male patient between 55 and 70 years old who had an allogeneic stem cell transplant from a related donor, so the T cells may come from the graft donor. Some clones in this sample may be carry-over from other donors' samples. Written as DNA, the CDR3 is TGTGCCAGCACGATGAACACTGAAGCTTTCTTT. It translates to CASTMNTEAFF.